These 3 T cell receptor beta chains were sequenced from one sample in a study of cytomegalovirus exposure and HLA in healthy donors (dated by TCRdb to the late 2010s). The library was made by the immunoSEQ multiplex PCR assay. For the multiplex PCR, a mixture combining 60 forward primers for TCR Vbeta segments and 13 reverse primers for TCR Jbeta segments was used. Imported from immuneACCESS, the table was reduced by TCRdb to in-frame sequences with V and J called. These copies leave out some clones; in studies compared against another copy, an unresolved V gene accounts for under half, and the cause of the remainder is not known. The sample table holds 60,000 to 100,000 clones, of which 78% were seen once. The top ten hold around 1.5% of the sample. Input material: PBMCs. The receptors shown here come from a man aged 40-50 years in good health and CMV-seronegative.

The chain recombines TRBV18 with TRBJ2-7, with D possibly TRBD1 on 5 matching bases. The CDR3 spans 13 residues. CDR1 and CDR2 (germline): KGHSH, LQKENI. V dropped 4 bases and J dropped 6 bases, with 13 bases sitting between them. The CDR3 here is CASSHSQGGEQYF. The CDR3, as DNA: TGTGCCAGCTCACACAGCCAGGGCGGCGAGCAGTACTTC.

V gene TRBV7-9 combines with J gene TRBJ2-2, with a possible D match to TRBD2 (6 bases). CDR3 length equals 16 residues. The V end was cut by 6 bases, the J end by 0 bases, with 14 bases between. From germline, CDR1 is SEHNR and CDR2 FQNEAQ (reference sequence). CDR3 loop: CASRPLAETNTGELFF. In DNA form, the CDR3 reads TGTGCCAGCAGACCCTTAGCGGAGACGAACACCGGGGAGCTGTTTTTT.

This chain uses TRBV11-1 with TRBJ2-2; maybe TRBD2 (5 bases). The germline CDR1 and CDR2 sequences are SGHAT and FQDESV (reference sequence). The CDR3 totals 17 residues. V was clipped by 0 bases and J by 3 bases, with 14 bases between them. The CDR3 sequence: CASSLAPEGADTGELFF. In DNA form, the CDR3 reads TGTGCCAGCAGCTTAGCTCCCGAGGGAGCGGACACCGGGGAGCTGTTTTTT.